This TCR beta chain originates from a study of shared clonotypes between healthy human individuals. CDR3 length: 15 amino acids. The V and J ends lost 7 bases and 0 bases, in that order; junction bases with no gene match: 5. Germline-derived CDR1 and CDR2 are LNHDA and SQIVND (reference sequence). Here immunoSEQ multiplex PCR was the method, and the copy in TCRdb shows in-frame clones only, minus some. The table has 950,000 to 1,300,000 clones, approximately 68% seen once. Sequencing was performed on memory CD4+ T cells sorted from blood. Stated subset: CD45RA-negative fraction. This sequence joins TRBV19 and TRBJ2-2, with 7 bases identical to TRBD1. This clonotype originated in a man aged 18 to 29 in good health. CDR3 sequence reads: CASNLQGTNTGELFF. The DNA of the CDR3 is TGTGCCAGTAATCTACAGGGGACGAACACCGGGGAGCTGTTTTTT.